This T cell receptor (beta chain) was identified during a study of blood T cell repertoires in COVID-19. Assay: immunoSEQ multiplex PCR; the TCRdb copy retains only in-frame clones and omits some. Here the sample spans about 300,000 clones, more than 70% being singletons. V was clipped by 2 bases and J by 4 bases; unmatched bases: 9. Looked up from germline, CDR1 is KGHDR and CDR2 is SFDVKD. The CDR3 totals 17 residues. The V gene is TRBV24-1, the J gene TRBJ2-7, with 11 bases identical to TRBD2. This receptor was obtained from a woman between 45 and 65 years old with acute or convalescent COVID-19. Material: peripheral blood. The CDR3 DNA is TGTGCCACCAGTGATTCTACCGGGACTAGCGGCCATTACGAGCAGTACTTC. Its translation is CATSDSTGTSGHYEQYF.